The text below deals with one T cell receptor beta chain. The data derive from a study of blood T cell repertoires in COVID-19. Study context: There were acute and convalescent COVID-19 samples, and they came from the United States, Italy and Spain. The cDNA or gDNA used as material had been derived from T cells, B-cell-depleted T cells, or PBMCs.

This CDR3 has 15 residues. Germline V gives CDR1 MNHEY, CDR2 SVGEGT. V was shortened by 0 bases and J by 0 bases, with 8 bases between the two germline ends. Original data processing: By means of reference gene primer amplification, nucleated cell counts were estimated. Only in-frame clones appear in the TCRdb table, and some are missing; sequencing was by immunoSEQ multiplex PCR. Clone size and the V and J calls come from that table; the DNA yielded D and trimming. The data show tens of thousands of clones, around 90% seen once. This rearrangement joins TRBV6-2 or TRBV6-3 to TRBJ1-1; no clear D gene. This TCR was recovered from a man aged 45-65 years with active COVID-19. The specimen sequenced was peripheral blood. CDR3 in amino acids: CASSYSEKLNTEAFF. The CDR3 region has the DNA TGTGCCAGCAGTTACTCGGAGAAACTGAACACTGAAGCTTTCTTT.